The clone carrying this T cell receptor beta chain came up many times. This specimen comes from a study of T cells in Graves' hyperthyroidism and ophthalmopathy. Amplified TCR beta CDR3 regions came from RNA transcripts. The HTBI primer set served for first-round RT-PCR of the TCR CDR3. MiXCR, applied by TCRdb to the multiplex PCR reads, yields one record per CDR3 protein. The sample comprises approximately 300,000 distinct CDR3 sequences, more than 15% of which are singletons, and 55% to 60% rests with the top ten. V lost 5 bases to trimming and J lost 4 bases, with 8 bases between them. Germline CDR1 reads MDHEN; CDR2 reads SYDVKM. CDR3 length: 12 residues.

The clonotype originates from a woman aged 60-70 years with Graves' ophthalmopathy. The rearrangement uses TRBV28 and TRBJ1-1; no reliable D call. Material for sequencing was blood. The CDR3 DNA is TGTGCCAGCAGTGCCCCGGGCACTGAAGCTTTCTTT. Its protein product is CASSAPGTEAFF.